This T cell receptor beta chain was captured in a study of blood T cell repertoires in COVID-19. Study as a whole: The samples span acute and convalescent COVID-19 from the United States, Italy and Spain.

CDR3 length equals 13 residues. The V gene lost 2 bases and the J gene lost 8 bases, with 12 bases spanning the gap. Germline V lookup: CDR1 SGHVS, CDR2 FNYEAQ. Participants reported their clinical history, and cohort assignment relied on those reports. Per the original methods: Scientists estimated how many nucleated cells there were by amplifying reference gene primers. Libraries were prepared by immunoSEQ multiplex PCR; TCRdb keeps only in-frame clonotypes and omits some of them. Clone size and the V and J calls come from that table; the DNA yielded D and trimming. The sample carries 140,000 to 150,000 clones, 87% recorded once.

The receptor was derived from a man between 60 and 70 years old who had recovered from COVID-19. The material sequenced was PBMCs or T cells enriched from blood (not recorded which). The chain has TRBV7-6 and TRBJ1-1; no reliable D call. CDR3: CASSLYPGGEAFF. The CDR3 nucleotides read TGTGCCAGCAGCTTATACCCAGGTGGGGAAGCTTTCTTT. Full variable domain (missing parts from reference TRBV7-6 and TRBJ1-1): GAGVSQSPRYKVTKRGQDVALRCDPISGHVSLYWYRQALGQGPEFLTYFNYEAQQDKSGLPNDRFSAERPEGSISTLTIQRTEQRDSAMYRCASSLYPGGEAFFGQGTRLTVV.